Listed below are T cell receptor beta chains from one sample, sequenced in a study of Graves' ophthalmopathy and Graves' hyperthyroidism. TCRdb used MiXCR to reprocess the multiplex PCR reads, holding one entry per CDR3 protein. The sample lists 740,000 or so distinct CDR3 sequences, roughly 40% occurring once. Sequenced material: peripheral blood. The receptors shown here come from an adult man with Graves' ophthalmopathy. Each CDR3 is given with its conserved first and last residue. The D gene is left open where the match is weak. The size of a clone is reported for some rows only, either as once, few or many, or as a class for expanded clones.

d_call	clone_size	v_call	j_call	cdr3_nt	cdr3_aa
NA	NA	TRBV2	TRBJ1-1	TGTGCCAGCAGTGACGGGCAGGGAGGCGCTGAAGCTTTCTTT	CASSDGQGGAEAFF
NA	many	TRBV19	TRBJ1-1	TGTGCCAGTAGTCCCCAGACAGCTCTGAACACTGAAGCTTTCTTT	CASSPQTALNTEAFF
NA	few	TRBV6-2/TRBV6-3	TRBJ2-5	TGTGCCAGCAGTCTCCCAAGGGGGGGAGAGACCCAGTACTTC	CASSLPRGGETQYF
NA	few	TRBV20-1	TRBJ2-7	TGCAGTGCTAGGAGGAGATCCTACGAGCAGTACTTC	CSARRRSYEQYF
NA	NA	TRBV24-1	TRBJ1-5	TGTGCCAGCAGTGACCCCAAACAGGGCCCGGAAAATCAGCCCCAGCATTTT	CASSDPKQGPENQPQHF
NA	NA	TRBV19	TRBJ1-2	TGTGCCAGTATTGGGGAATCAGCTACTAACTATGGCTACACCTTC	CASIGESATNYGYTF
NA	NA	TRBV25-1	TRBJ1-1	TGTGCCAGCTATATTGAAAGGGTAACTGAAGCTTTCTTT	CASYIERVTEAFF
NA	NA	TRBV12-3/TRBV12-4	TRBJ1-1	TGTGCCAGCATCGGGAAGGGATTCACTGAAGCTTTCTTT	CASIGKGFTEAFF
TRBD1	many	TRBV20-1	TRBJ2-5	TGCAGTGCCACGGAAGGGACAGGGCAAGAGACCCAGTACTTC	CSATEGTGQETQYF
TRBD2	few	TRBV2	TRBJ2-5	TGTGCCAGCAGTTGGGCGGGAGTGAACCAAGAGACCCAGTACTTC	CASSWAGVNQETQYF
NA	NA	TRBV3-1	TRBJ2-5	TGTGCCAGCTCACCACCGGACGACCGGATGACCCAGTACTTC	CASSPPDDRMTQYF
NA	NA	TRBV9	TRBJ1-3	TGTGCCAGCAGCGTAGACGGGGGGACGAGAAACACCATATATTTT	CASSVDGGTRNTIYF
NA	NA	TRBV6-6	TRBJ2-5	TGTGCCAGCAGTTTAAACCGAGTGGGCCTTGGGGAGCAGTACTTC	CASSLNRVGLGEQYF